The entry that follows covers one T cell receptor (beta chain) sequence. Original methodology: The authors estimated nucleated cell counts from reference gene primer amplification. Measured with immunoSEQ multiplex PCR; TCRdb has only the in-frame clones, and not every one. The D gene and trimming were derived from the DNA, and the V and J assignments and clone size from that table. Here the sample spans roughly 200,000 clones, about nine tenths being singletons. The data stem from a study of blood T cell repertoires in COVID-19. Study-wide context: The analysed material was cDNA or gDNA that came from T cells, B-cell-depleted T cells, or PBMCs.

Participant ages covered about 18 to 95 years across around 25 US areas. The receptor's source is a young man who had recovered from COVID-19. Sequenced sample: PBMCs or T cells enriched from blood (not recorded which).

The CDR3 sequence: CASSLTLAGGQDTQYF. The CDR3 DNA follows: TGCGCCAGCAGCCTGACCCTAGCGGGGGGGCAAGATACGCAGTATTTT. V is TRBV5-1 and J is TRBJ2-3, with 12 bases lining up with TRBD2. CDR1 is SGHRS, CDR2 YFSETQ, per germline. This CDR3 is 16 amino acids long. The J segment lost 5 bases and the V segment lost 4 bases, leaving 8 bases of the junction unmatched.